This T cell receptor (beta chain) emerged from a study of T cell responses to AZD1222 COVID-19 vaccine. Findings and limits, study-wide: Mostly white British, mostly female donors; authors suggested clonal diversity may be underestimated. No day 14 peak samples; only post-peak repertoires were characterized. Once two AZD1222 doses were given, Spike-specific TCR breadth and depth went up. Close to half of all spike-specific TCRs reportedly target regions of the variants that are unmutated.

Regarding this clone: The antigen remains undetermined.

V was pared by 3 bases and J by 5 bases, with 16 bases between. CDR1 is MGHDK and CDR2 is SYGVNS in the germline V gene. The CDR3 consists of 15 residues. Profiling relied on immunoSEQ multiplex PCR, and the TCRdb table lists in-frame clones only, not all of them. The table shows fewer than 200,000 clones, with 80% to 95% occurring only once. Sample: peripheral blood, taken on day 0 of AZD1222 vaccination. This receptor was identified in an adult in good health. V gene TRBV25-1 combines with J gene TRBJ2-5; no clear D. The CDR3 bases are TGTGCCAGCAGTGATTATAGGGTCGTAAGCGAGACCCAGTACTTC. It codes for CASSDYRVVSETQYF.